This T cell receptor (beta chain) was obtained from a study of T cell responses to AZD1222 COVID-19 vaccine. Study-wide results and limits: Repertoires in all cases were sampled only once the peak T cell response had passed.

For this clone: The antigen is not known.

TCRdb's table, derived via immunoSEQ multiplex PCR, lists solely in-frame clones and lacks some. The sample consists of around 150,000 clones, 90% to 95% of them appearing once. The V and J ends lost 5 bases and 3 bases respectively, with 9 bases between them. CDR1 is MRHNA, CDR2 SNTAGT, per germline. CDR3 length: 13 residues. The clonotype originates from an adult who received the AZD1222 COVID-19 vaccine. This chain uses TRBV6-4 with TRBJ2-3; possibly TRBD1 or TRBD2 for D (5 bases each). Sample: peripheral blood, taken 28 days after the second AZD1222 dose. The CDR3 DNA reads TGTGCCAGCAGTAAGGGGACGACAGATACGCAGTATTTT. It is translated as CASSKGTTDTQYF.